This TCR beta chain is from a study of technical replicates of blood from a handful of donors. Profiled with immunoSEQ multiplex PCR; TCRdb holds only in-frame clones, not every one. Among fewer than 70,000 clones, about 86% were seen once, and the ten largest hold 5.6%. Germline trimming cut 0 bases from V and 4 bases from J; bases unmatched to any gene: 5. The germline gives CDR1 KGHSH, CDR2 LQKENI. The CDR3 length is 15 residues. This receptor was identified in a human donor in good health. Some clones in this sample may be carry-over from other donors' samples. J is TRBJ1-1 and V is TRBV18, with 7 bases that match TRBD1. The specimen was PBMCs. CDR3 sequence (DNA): TGTGCCAGCTCACCACCTACAGGGGTGGGCACTGAAGCTTTCTTT. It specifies CASSPPTGVGTEAFF.